What follows are 16 T cell receptor beta chains derived from one specimen sequenced in a study of shared clonotypes between healthy human individuals. TCRdb's table, derived via immunoSEQ multiplex PCR, lists solely in-frame clones and lacks some. The sample consists of some 530,000 clones, approximately 78% of them appearing once. Sequencing was done on a sample of PBMCs. The source is a woman in her thirties or forties in good health. Some clones in this sample may be carry-over from other donors' samples.

This clone has only one observation. The chain combines TRBV12-5 with TRBJ2-7; D not certain. The CDR3 is 15 amino acids. The germline CDR1 and CDR2 sequences are LGHNT and FRNRAP. Trimming pared 0 bases from V and 6 bases from J, leaving 15 bases between. DNA of the CDR3: TGTGCTAGTGGTTTGGTACGTTTCGGATGCTGCGAGCAGTACTTC. Protein product: CASGLVRFGCCEQYF. Together with reference TRBV12-5 and TRBJ2-7, the CDR3 gives the full variable domain: DARVTQTPRHKVTEMGQEVTMRCQPILGHNTVFWYRQTMMQGLELLAYFRNRAPLDDSGMPKDRFSAEMPDATLATLKIQPSEPRDSAVYFCASGLVRFGCCEQYFGPGTRLTVT.

The V call is TRBV5-1, the J call TRBJ2-5; 10 bases match TRBD2. Germline lookup yields CDR1 SGHRS and CDR2 YFSETQ. This CDR3 is 16 amino acids long. V was pared by 2 bases and J by 1 base, with 5 bases of the junction left unmatched. The CDR3 nucleotides are TGCGCCAGCAGCTTCGGGGCTAGCGGGGGCCAAGAGACCCAGTACTTC. Translating it yields CASSFGASGGQETQYF.

The gene calls are TRBV7-2 and TRBJ2-5, with 11 bases lining up with TRBD2. CDR1 and CDR2 from the germline V gene are SGHTA and FQGNSA. The trim removed 7 bases at V and 4 bases at J, leaving 5 bases unmatched. This CDR3 region has 14 residues. The CDR3 nucleotides are TGTGCCAGCACTAAAGGACTAGCGGGAGAGACCCAGTACTTC. Translated, it gives CASTKGLAGETQYF.

CDR3 in DNA: TGTGCCAGCAGCAAAATCCCACCGGGGAGTAAAAAAGGATCCTACGAGCAGTACTTC. This translates into CASSKIPPGSKKGSYEQYF. This chain connects TRBV21-1 to TRBJ2-7; the table's D gene call, TRBD2, was not cross checked with the DNA. TRBV21-1 is shown as a pseudogene. The CDR3 is made up of 19 amino acids.

This clone showed up many times. The chain is built from TRBV29-1 and TRBJ2-5; D ambiguous. V lost 8 bases and J lost 4, with 14 bases in between. CDR3 length: 12 amino acids. CDR1 SQVTM and CDR2 ANQGSEA come from the germline V gene. This CDR3 is CSYRLMGETQYF. CDR3 DNA sequence: TGCAGCTACCGCCTGATGGGAGAGACCCAGTACTTC.

This clone was observed a few times. The rearrangement joins TRBV28 to TRBJ2-5; 7 bases are a match to TRBD2. The V and J ends lost 6 bases and 7 bases, in that order; junction bases with no gene match: 11. CDR3 length: 14 amino acids. Germline-derived CDR1 and CDR2 are MDHEN and SYDVKM. The CDR3 sequence is CASSLGLEWGTQYF. In DNA form, the CDR3 reads TGTGCCAGCAGCTTAGGACTAGAATGGGGGACCCAGTACTTC.

The sample holds a few counts of this clone. The chain employs TRBV11-3 and TRBJ2-1, with no clear D. Trimming pared 5 bases from V and 10 bases from J, leaving 15 bases between. Germline V gives CDR1 SGHNT, CDR2 YENEEA. CDR3 length equals 13 residues. CDR3 sequence (DNA): TGTGCCAGCAGCCTCCAACTCTTGGGGGAGCAGTTCTTC. Translation gives CASSLQLLGEQFF.

The rearrangement joins TRBV5-1 to TRBJ2-3, with D perhaps matching TRBD2 (6 bases). Germline CDR1 and CDR2: SGHRS and YFSETQ. The CDR3 runs to 12 residues. Deletions cut 4 bases from V and 4 bases from J, with 7 bases between. The CDR3 region has the DNA TGCGCCAGCAGCGGGGAGGCAGATACGCAGTATTTT. Its protein is CASSGEADTQYF.

This clone was seen a few times. The rearrangement joins TRBV29-1 to TRBJ1-2; no reliable D call. The CDR3 sequence is 12 residues long. CDR1 is SQVTM and CDR2 is ANQGSEA in the germline V gene. V was cut by 4 bases and J by 2 bases, with 8 bases left in between. In DNA form, the CDR3 reads TGCAGCGTTGCGGGCTACAACTATGGCTACACCTTC. Its protein product is CSVAGYNYGYTF.

This chain joins TRBV27 and TRBJ2-7; 8 positions agree with TRBD1. CDR3 length: 15 amino acids. The germline V gene encodes CDR1 MNHEY and CDR2 SMNVEV (reference sequence). Germline trimming cut 2 bases from V and 4 bases from J; bases unmatched to any gene: 7. The CDR3 is CASSLEAGGAYEQYF. In DNA form, the CDR3 reads TGTGCCAGCAGTTTAGAGGCAGGGGGCGCGTACGAGCAGTACTTC.

This chain joins TRBV7-2 and TRBJ2-7, with 12 bases matching TRBD2. The J segment lost 2 bases and the V segment lost 5 bases, leaving 4 bases of the junction unmatched. Germline-derived CDR1 and CDR2 are SGHTA and FQGNSA. This CDR3 spans 15 amino acids. The CDR3 loop reads CASSRTSGNAYEQYF. The CDR3 DNA sequence: TGTGCCAGCAGCCGGACTAGCGGGAACGCCTACGAGCAGTACTTC.

The gene calls are TRBV11-2 and TRBJ2-5, with 7 positions matching TRBD2. Unmatched junction bases numbered 8, after V lost 4 bases and J lost 0 bases. The CDR3 length is 16 residues. Germline V gene data show CDR1 as SGHAT and CDR2 as FQNNGV. In nucleotides, the CDR3 is TGTGCCAGCAGCTCTGGACTAGAAAGTTACCAAGAGACCCAGTACTTC. Amino acid sequence: CASSSGLESYQETQYF.

The chain couples TRBV15 to TRBJ2-5; D ambiguous. The germline CDR1 and CDR2 sequences are LNHNV and YYDKDF (reference sequence). V was trimmed by 0 bases and J by 1 base, leaving 3 bases between them. This CDR3 spans 13 amino acids. The CDR3 nucleotides are TGTGCCACCAGCAGAGATATCCAAGAGACCCAGTACTTC. It translates to CATSRDIQETQYF.

The V and J genes are TRBV28 and TRBJ2-5; possible D gene TRBD1, 5 bases. TRBJ2-7 explains the end of the DNA better; the J call may be wrong. CDR3 length: 14 residues. CDR1 MDHEN and CDR2 SYDVKM come from the germline V gene. CDR3 nucleotides: TGTGCCAGCAGTTTGGCAGGGTTTTCCTACGAGCAGTACTTC. Its translation: CASSLAGFSYEQYF.

The J gene is TRBJ2-1, the V gene TRBV7-2; 9 nucleotides match TRBD2. The length of the CDR3 is 17 residues. Germline V gene data show CDR1 as SGHTA and CDR2 as FQGNSA. V shed 5 bases and J 2 bases; nucleotides not matched to a gene: 10. CDR3 sequence reads: CASSPRHLAGPYNEQFF. CDR3 nucleotides: TGTGCCAGCAGCCCACGCCATCTAGCGGGACCCTACAATGAGCAGTTCTTC. Supplemented by reference TRBV7-2 and TRBJ2-1, the full variable domain reads GAGVSQSPSNKVTEKGKDVELRCDPISGHTALYWYRQSLGQGLEFLIYFQGNSAPDKSGLPSDRFSAERTGGSVSTLTIQRTQQEDSAVYLCASSPRHLAGPYNEQFFGPGTRLTVL.

V usage is TRBV15 and J usage is TRBJ2-2, with a possible D match to TRBD2 (7 bases). The V end lost 0 bases, the J end lost 3 bases, and 14 bases lay between the germline ends. There are 17 residues in the CDR3. Germline V lookup: CDR1 LNHNV, CDR2 YYDKDF (reference sequence). The CDR3 coding sequence is TGTGCCACCAGCAGAGATGGGGGGGCTGGCTACACCGGGGAGCTGTTTTTT. It specifies CATSRDGGAGYTGELFF.